This TCR beta chain was documented in a study of Graves' ophthalmopathy and Graves' hyperthyroidism. General study findings and limits: Sensitivity of around 85% and specificity of about 77% were achieved when a 13-signature model separated ophthalmopathy from stable hyperthyroidism.

The germline CDR1 and CDR2 sequences are DFQATT and SNEGSKA (reference sequence). The trim removed 6 bases at V and 0 bases at J, leaving 7 bases unmatched. This CDR3 comprises 14 residues. This clonotype has at least ten counts. Antigen unknown. Using RNA transcripts, the TCR beta CDR3 regions were amplified. Second-round multiplex PCR came after a first-round RT-PCR that employed HTBI primers. TCRdb ran MiXCR on the multiplex PCR reads and lists one entry per CDR3 protein. The table records about 480,000 distinct CDR3 sequences, roughly an eighth of them present only once. This chain joins TRBV20-1 and TRBJ2-5, with 7 bases identical to TRBD2. The source of this sequence is a woman aged 25 to 39 with Graves' ophthalmopathy. Sequencing was carried out using blood. CDR3 residues: CSARDYRYQETQYF. CDR3 DNA sequence: TGCAGTGCGAGGGACTATAGGTACCAAGAGACCCAGTACTTC.